These 19 T cell receptor beta chains were all obtained from the same sample, sequenced in a study of T cell responses to AZD1222 COVID-19 vaccine. This table comes from immunoSEQ multiplex PCR, and its TCRdb copy is limited to in-frame clones, with some not included. This table has around 58,000 clones, more than 80% appearing once. This material consisted of peripheral blood, taken 28 days after the second AZD1222 dose. All receptors come from an adult who received the AZD1222 COVID-19 vaccine.

The chain is built from TRBV25-1 and TRBJ2-7; 7 positions agree with TRBD1. Germline CDR1 reads MGHDK; CDR2 reads SYGVNS. The CDR3 contains 15 residues. V lost 6 bases to trimming and J lost 6 bases; unmatched junction nucleotides: 14. CDR3 in amino acids: CASSLATGARLEQYF. The DNA for the CDR3 is TGTGCCAGCAGCCTCGCTACAGGGGCGCGTCTCGAGCAGTACTTC.

This sequence joins TRBV19 and TRBJ1-1, with TRBD1 as a possible D gene (5 bases). CDR1 is LNHDA and CDR2 is SQIVND in the germline V gene (reference sequence). V lost 6 bases and J lost 0, with 5 bases in between. The CDR3 has 12 amino acids. DNA of the CDR3: TGTGCCAGTAGGGACATGAACACTGAAGCTTTCTTT. This sequence encodes CASRDMNTEAFF.

This clone showed up just once. The chain couples TRBV6-5 to TRBJ1-2, with D perhaps matching TRBD1 (6 bases). Germline CDR1 is MNHEY and CDR2 is SVGAGI. The V end was cut by 5 bases, the J end by 6 bases, with 13 bases between. The CDR3 loop spans 13 amino acids. CDR3 loop: CASSTRDTDGYTF. As DNA, the CDR3 is TGTGCCAGCAGTACCCGGGACACCGATGGCTACACCTTC.

The J gene is TRBJ2-5, the V gene TRBV4-1; 7 bases fit TRBD2. In germline, CDR1 is MGHRA, CDR2 YSYEKL. V lost 5 bases and J lost 0; bases outside the gene matches: 6. This CDR3 has 15 amino acids. CDR3 region: CASSGERGNQETQYF. The DNA for the CDR3 is TGCGCCAGCAGCGGAGAGCGGGGCAACCAAGAGACCCAGTACTTC.

V is TRBV30 and J is TRBJ1-4, with D hard to call. From germline, CDR1 is GTSNPN and CDR2 SVGIG (reference sequence). With 0 bases removed from V and 8 bases from J, the gap between germline ends came to 10 bases. The CDR3 loop spans 13 amino acids. CDR3 region: CAWSVLEGEKLFF. CDR3 sequence (DNA): TGTGCCTGGAGTGTTCTAGAAGGGGAAAAACTGTTTTTT.

The V and J genes are TRBV15 and TRBJ2-1; D may be TRBD2 (6 bases). This CDR3 is 14 amino acids long. Germline V gives CDR1 LNHNV, CDR2 YYDKDF (reference sequence). With 1 base removed from V and 6 bases from J, the gap between germline ends came to 10 bases. Here the CDR3 reads CATSRANSGNEQFF. As DNA, the CDR3 is TGTGCCACCAGCAGAGCCAATAGCGGCAATGAGCAGTTCTTC.

This CDR3 reads CASSPLRGTGREELFF. The DNA for the CDR3 is TGTGCCAGCAGCCCCCTTCGAGGGACAGGGAGGGAGGAGCTGTTTTTT. The V call is TRBV7-6, the J call TRBJ2-2; 9 nucleotides agree with TRBD1. Trimming at V came to 5 bases and at J to 10 bases, leaving 14 bases not matched to a gene. The CDR3 loop spans 16 amino acids. The germline V gene encodes CDR1 SGHVS and CDR2 FNYEAQ. Full variable domain (missing parts from reference TRBV7-6 and TRBJ2-2): GAGVSQSPRYKVTKRGQDVALRCDPISGHVSLYWYRQALGQGPEFLTYFNYEAQQDKSGLPNDRFSAERPEGSISTLTIQRTEQRDSAMYRCASSPLRGTGREELFFGEGSRLTVL.

The J gene is TRBJ2-2, the V gene TRBV5-4; D possibly corresponds to TRBD2 (6 bases). V shed 3 bases and J shed 0 bases, with 12 bases lying between them. The CDR3 is made up of 16 amino acids. Germline V gene lookup returns CDR1 SGHNT and CDR2 YYREEE (reference sequence). The CDR3 spells CASSSGGTTNTGELFF. The CDR3, as DNA: TGTGCCAGCAGCTCTGGGGGGACGACGAACACCGGGGAGCTGTTTTTT. Drawing the rest from reference TRBV5-4 and TRBJ2-2, the complete variable domain is ETGVTQSPTHLIKTRGQQVTLRCSSQSGHNTVSWYQQALGQGPQFIFQYYREEENGRGNFPPRFSGLQFPNYSSELNVNALELDDSALYLCASSSGGTTNTGELFFGEGSRLTVL.

The J gene is TRBJ2-7, the V gene TRBV11-3; no clear D gene. The V end lost 3 bases, the J end lost 7 bases, and 13 bases lay between the germline ends. Germline V gives CDR1 SGHNT, CDR2 YENEEA. The CDR3 contains 13 residues. CDR3 amino acids: CASSFGEAREQYF. CDR3 bases: TGTGCCAGCAGCTTTGGCGAGGCGCGGGAGCAGTACTTC.

The chain uses TRBV29-1 and TRBJ2-7; 12 bases are shared with TRBD2. The germline V gene encodes CDR1 SQVTM and CDR2 ANQGSEA. V dropped 4 bases and J dropped 4; count of bases not matched to a gene: 5. The CDR3 consists of 14 residues. CDR3 DNA sequence: TGCAGCGTTGGGAAACTAGCGGGAGGATACGAGCAGTACTTC. Residues: CSVGKLAGGYEQYF.

This clone was recorded once. The rearrangement links TRBV30 to TRBJ1-1; D gene uncertain. Germline-derived CDR1 and CDR2 are GTSNPN and SVGIG (reference sequence). This CDR3 spans 13 amino acids. The V gene lost 2 bases and the J gene lost 7 bases, with 14 bases spanning the gap. CDR3 residues: CAWSRLALNEAFF. The DNA of the CDR3 is TGTGCCTGGAGTCGTCTGGCACTCAATGAAGCTTTCTTT.

The chain carries TRBV6-5 and TRBJ1-1, with D possibly being TRBD1 (5 bases). The V end was cut by 4 bases, the J end by 1 base, with 13 bases between. CDR3 length equals 15 residues. Per germline, CDR1 MNHEY and CDR2 SVGAGI. In nucleotides, the CDR3 is TGTGCCAGCAGTTCGAAGGGACTAGGGAACACTGAAGCTTTCTTT. The encoded protein is CASSSKGLGNTEAFF.

V is TRBV6-1 and J is TRBJ2-3; 9 bases line up with TRBD2. The junction had 8 bases not matched to a gene; V was cut back by 1 base and J by 9 bases. Germline lookup yields CDR1 MNHNS and CDR2 SASEGT. CDR3 length: 15 amino acids. CDR3 loop: CASSEVAGAHQTQYF. In DNA form, the CDR3 reads TGTGCCAGCAGTGAAGTAGCGGGAGCCCATCAGACGCAGTATTTT.

This chain links TRBV4-3 with TRBJ2-7; a weak D match, TRBD1 (5 bases). The CDR3 has 14 amino acids. CDR1 is LGHNA, CDR2 YSLEER, per germline. The V and J ends lost 1 base and 3 bases respectively, with 10 bases between them. CDR3 nucleotides: TGCGCCAGCAGCCAAGCTCAGGGTTTCTACGAGCAGTACTTC. It specifies CASSQAQGFYEQYF.

This sequence joins TRBV19 and TRBJ1-6; TRBD1 matches at 9 bases. The CDR3 runs 16 residues. Germline CDR1 is LNHDA and CDR2 is SQIVND (reference sequence). Trimming took 8 bases from V and 10 from J; bases not matched to a gene: 15. The CDR3, as DNA: TGTGCCAGTGAGCCGGGACAGGGAAGTTATTGGTCACCCCTCCACTTT. Residues: CASEPGQGSYWSPLHF.

The table lists this clone with a few counts. This chain connects TRBV11-3 to TRBJ2-3; 8 bases are shared with TRBD2. CDR3 size: 16 residues. Germline CDR1 reads SGHNT; CDR2 reads YENEEA. V was clipped by 1 base and J by 2 bases; unmatched bases: 5. CDR3 amino acids: CASSLGIGRATDTQYF. In DNA, the CDR3 is TGTGCCAGCAGCTTAGGGATCGGGAGGGCCACAGATACGCAGTATTTT.

The sample holds one count of this clone. The V call is TRBV7-9, the J call TRBJ1-1; tentative D call: TRBD1 (5 bases). This CDR3 has 14 amino acids. Trimming took 1 base from V and 0 from J, leaving 6 bases between them. Germline V lookup: CDR1 SEHNR, CDR2 FQNEAQ (reference sequence). DNA for the CDR3: TGTGCCAGCAGCTTAGGGGGCTTGAACACTGAAGCTTTCTTT. As protein: CASSLGGLNTEAFF. Full variable domain (outside the CDR3, taken from reference TRBV7-9 and TRBJ1-1): DTGVSQNPRHKITKRGQNVTFRCDPISEHNRLYWYRQTLGQGPEFLTYFQNEAQLEKSRLLSDRFSAERPKGSFSTLEIQRTEQGDSAMYLCASSLGGLNTEAFFGQGTRLTVV.

This clone was detected once. The rearrangement joins TRBV7-2 to TRBJ2-3, with TRBD2 as a possible D gene (6 bases). This CDR3 region has 15 residues. V was clipped by 5 bases and J by 2 bases, with 14 bases between them. Germline-derived CDR1 and CDR2 are SGHTA and FQGNSA. CDR3 in amino acids: CASSPRGRDTDTQYF. The CDR3 coding sequence is TGTGCCAGCAGCCCGCGCGGGCGGGACACAGATACGCAGTATTTT.

The rearrangement joins TRBV5-1 to TRBJ2-5, with 8 bases matching TRBD2. The CDR3 consists of 15 residues. Per the germline V gene, CDR1 is SGHRS and CDR2 is YFSETQ. V dropped 4 bases and J dropped 1; count of bases not matched to a gene: 6. The CDR3 region is CASSRVAGSQETQYF. The CDR3 nucleotides read TGCGCCAGCAGCCGGGTAGCGGGATCCCAAGAGACCCAGTACTTC.